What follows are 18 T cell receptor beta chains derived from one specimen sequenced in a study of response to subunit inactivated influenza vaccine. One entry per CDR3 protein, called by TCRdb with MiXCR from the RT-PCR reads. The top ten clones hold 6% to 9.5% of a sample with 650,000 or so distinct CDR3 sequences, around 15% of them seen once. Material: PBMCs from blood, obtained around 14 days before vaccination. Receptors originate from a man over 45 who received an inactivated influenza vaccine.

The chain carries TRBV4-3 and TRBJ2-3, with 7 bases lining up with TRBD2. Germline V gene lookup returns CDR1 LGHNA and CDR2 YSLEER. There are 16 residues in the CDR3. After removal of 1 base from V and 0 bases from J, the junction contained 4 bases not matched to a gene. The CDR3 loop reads CASSQVWGGSTDTQYF. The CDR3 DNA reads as TGCGCCAGCAGCCAAGTTTGGGGGGGAAGCACAGATACGCAGTATTTT.

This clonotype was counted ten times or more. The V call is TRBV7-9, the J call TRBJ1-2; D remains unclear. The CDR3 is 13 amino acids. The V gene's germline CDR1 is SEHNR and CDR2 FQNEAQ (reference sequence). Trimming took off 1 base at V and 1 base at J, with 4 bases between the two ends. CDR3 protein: CASSLVLNYGYTF. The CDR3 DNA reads TGTGCCAGCAGCTTAGTTCTTAACTATGGCTACACCTTC.

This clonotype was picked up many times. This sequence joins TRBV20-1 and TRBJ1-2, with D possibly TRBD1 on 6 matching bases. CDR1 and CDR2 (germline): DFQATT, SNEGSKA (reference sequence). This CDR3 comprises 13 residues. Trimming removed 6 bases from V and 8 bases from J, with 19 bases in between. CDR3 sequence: CSAGGAGLQGYTF. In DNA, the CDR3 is TGCAGTGCAGGGGGGGCGGGGCTGCAAGGCTACACCTTC.

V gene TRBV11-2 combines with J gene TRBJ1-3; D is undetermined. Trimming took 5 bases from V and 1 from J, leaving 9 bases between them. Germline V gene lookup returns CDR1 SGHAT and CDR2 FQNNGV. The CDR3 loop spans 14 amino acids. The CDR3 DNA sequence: TGTGCCAGCAGCCAATCCAGGTCTGGAAACACCATATATTTT. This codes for CASSQSRSGNTIYF. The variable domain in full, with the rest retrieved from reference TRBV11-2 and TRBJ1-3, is EAGVAQSPRYKIIEKRQSVAFWCNPISGHATLYWYQQILGQGPKLLIQFQNNGVVDDSQLPKDRFSAERLKGVDSTLKIQPAKLEDSAVYLCASSQSRSGNTIYFGEGSWLTVV.

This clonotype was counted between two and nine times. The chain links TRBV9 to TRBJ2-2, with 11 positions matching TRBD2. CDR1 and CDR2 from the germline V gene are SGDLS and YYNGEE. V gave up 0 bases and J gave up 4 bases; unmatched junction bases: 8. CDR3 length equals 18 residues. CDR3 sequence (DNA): TGTGCCAGCAGCGTAGCTATTTTTACTAGCGGGAGCACCGGGGAGCTGTTTTTT. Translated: CASSVAIFTSGSTGELFF.

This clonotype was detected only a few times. Written as DNA, the CDR3 is TGTGCCAGCAAAGGACAGGACAATGAGCAGTTCTTC. Translating gives CASKGQDNEQFF. V gene TRBV27 combines with J gene TRBJ2-1, with 7 bases aligning to TRBD1. This CDR3 is 12 amino acids long. Losses at the gene ends were 7 bases for V and 5 bases for J; bases not matched to a gene: 2. CDR1 MNHEY and CDR2 SMNVEV come from the germline V gene (reference sequence).

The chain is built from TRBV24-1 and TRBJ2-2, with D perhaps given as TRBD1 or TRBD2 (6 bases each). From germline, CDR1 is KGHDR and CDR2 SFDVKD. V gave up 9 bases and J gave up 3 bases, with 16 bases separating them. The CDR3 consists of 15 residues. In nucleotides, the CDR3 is TGTGCCACCTCCCGGCAGGGGACTGACACCGGGGAGCTGTTTTTT. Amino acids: CATSRQGTDTGELFF.

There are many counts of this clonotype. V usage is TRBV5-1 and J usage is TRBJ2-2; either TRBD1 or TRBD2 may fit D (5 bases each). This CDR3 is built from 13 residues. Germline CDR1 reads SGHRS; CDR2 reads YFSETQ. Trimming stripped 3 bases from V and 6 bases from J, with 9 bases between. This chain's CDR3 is CASSWGSPGELFF. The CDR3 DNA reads TGCGCCAGCAGCTGGGGGAGCCCCGGGGAGCTGTTTTTT.

DNA of the CDR3: TGCGCCAGCAGCTTTTGGACTGGCCCCTACGAGCAGTACTTC. Translating gives CASSFWTGPYEQYF. The chain is built from TRBV5-1 and TRBJ2-7, with D maybe TRBD2 (5 bases). The CDR3 is 14 amino acids. The ends were cut back, 2 bases at V and 2 bases at J, with 11 bases in the middle. CDR1 and CDR2 (germline): SGHRS, YFSETQ.

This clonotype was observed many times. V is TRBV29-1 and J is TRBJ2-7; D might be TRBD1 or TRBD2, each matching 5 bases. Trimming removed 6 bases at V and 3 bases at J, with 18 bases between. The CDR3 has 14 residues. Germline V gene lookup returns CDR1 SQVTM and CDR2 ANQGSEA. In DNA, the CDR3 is TGCAGCGTCGGGGACGCCTACTCTTTCTACGAGCAGTACTTC. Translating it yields CSVGDAYSFYEQYF.

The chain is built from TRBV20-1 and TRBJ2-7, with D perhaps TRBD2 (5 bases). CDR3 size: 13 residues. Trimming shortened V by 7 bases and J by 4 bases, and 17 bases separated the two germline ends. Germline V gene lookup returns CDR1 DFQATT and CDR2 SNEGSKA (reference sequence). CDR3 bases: TGCAGTGGCCACAGCGGTGCCCCTTACGAGCAGTACTTC. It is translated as CSGHSGAPYEQYF.

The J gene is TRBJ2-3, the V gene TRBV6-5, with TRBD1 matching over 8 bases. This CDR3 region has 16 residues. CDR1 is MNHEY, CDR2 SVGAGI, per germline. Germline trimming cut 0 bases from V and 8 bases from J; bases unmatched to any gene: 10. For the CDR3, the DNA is TGTGCCAGCAGTTACTCAGGGAGACAGGGGCAGGTTACGCAGTATTTT. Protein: CASSYSGRQGQVTQYF.

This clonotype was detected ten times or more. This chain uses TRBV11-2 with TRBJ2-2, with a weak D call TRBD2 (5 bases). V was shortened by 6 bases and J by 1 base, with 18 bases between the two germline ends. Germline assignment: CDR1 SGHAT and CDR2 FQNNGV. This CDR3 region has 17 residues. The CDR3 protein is CASSGEVGVVNTGELFF. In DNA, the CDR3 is TGTGCCAGCAGTGGTGAGGTCGGGGTTGTGAACACCGGGGAGCTGTTTTTT.

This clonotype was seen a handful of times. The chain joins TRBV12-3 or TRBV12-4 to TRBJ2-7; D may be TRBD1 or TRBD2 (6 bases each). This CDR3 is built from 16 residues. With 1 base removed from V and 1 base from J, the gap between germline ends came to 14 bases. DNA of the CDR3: TGTGCCAGCAGTTTAGGCAGGGGACTTCAGTCCTACGAGCAGTACTTC. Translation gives CASSLGRGLQSYEQYF.

This chain's CDR3 is CASRRTFRALGEQFF. CDR3 nucleotides: TGTGCCAGCAGGCGGACATTTCGGGCTTTGGGGGAGCAGTTCTTC. The chain is built from TRBV12-3 or TRBV12-4 and TRBJ2-1; D perhaps matches TRBD1 (5 bases). The CDR3 runs 15 residues. V dropped 6 bases and J dropped 10 bases, with 22 bases sitting between them.

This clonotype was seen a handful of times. In DNA, the CDR3 is TGTGCCAGTAGTCAAAAGGGAGTGGGGACAGGGCACAATCAGCCCCAGCATTTT. Translation: CASSQKGVGTGHNQPQHF. The rearrangement joins TRBV19 to TRBJ1-5; 9 nucleotides match TRBD1. V trimming: 5 bases; J trimming: 3 bases; junction bases outside the gene matches: 14. Per germline, CDR1 LNHDA and CDR2 SQIVND (reference sequence). CDR3 length: 18 amino acids.

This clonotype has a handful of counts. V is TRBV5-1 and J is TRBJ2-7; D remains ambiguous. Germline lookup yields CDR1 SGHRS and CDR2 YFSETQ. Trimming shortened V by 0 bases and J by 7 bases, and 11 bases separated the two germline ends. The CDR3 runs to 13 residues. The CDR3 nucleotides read TGCGCCAGCAGCTTGGATTCCGTTGGAGAGCAGTACTTC. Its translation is CASSLDSVGEQYF.

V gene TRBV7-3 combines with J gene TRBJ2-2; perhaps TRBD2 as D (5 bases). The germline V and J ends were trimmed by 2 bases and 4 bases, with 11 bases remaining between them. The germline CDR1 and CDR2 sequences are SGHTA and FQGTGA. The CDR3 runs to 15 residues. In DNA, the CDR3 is TGTGCCAGCAGCTTATTAGGGAGCAGCACCGGGGAGCTGTTTTTT. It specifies CASSLLGSSTGELFF.